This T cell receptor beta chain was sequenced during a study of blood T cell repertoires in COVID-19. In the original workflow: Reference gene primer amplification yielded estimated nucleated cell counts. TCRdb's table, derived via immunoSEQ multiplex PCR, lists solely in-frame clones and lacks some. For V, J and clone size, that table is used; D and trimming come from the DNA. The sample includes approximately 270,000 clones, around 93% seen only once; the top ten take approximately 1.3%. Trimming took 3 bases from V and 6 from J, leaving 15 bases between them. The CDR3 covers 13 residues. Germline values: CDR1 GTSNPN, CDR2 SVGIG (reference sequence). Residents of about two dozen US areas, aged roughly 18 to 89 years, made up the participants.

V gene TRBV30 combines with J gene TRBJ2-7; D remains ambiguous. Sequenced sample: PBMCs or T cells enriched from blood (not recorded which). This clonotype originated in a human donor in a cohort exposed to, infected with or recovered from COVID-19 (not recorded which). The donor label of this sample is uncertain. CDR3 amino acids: CAWSQFEVPEQYF. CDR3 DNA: TGTGCCTGGAGCCAATTCGAGGTCCCCGAGCAGTACTTC.